This T cell receptor beta chain was retrieved from a study of breast tumors, draining lymph nodes, adjacent tissues (dated by TCRdb to about 2016). About the full investigation: The study compared TCR beta repertoires across tumor, adjacent nontumor tissue and axillary lymph nodes from breast cancer patients. The study was designed to assess the relationships and possible T-cell exchange between tumor, surrounding tissue and draining lymph node repertoires in human breast cancer. The paper as a whole reports these results and caveats: The study presented the conclusion that tumor T cells originate in lymph nodes as consistent with a hypothesis, not as something directly demonstrated. Tumor and nontumor tissue repertoires were found to be significantly more similar in luminal-like than in basal-like breast cancer. A scenario in which most tumor T cells derive from the lymph node and then expand within tumor tissue was judged to be consistent with the data. T-cell repertoire diversity in tumors was found to be lower than in lymph nodes but higher than in nontumor tissue, and preferential V and J gene usage was observed.

The sample was run on an Illumina HiSeq 2000. Multiplex PCR amplification was used to build the TCR beta chain libraries. High-throughput sequencing was used to analyze the amplified TCR beta chain products. TCRdb applied fastp at Q25 and MiXCR to the public reads, then kept only in-frame beta chains. All rows with the same CDR3 protein become a single entry with the most common DNA and genes. The sample has some 150,000 distinct CDR3 sequences on record, about 22% of them singletons. Clones ranked in the top ten supply about 2.6% of the sample. The axillary draining lymph nodes of breast cancer patients were the source of the lymph node samples. CDR1 and CDR2, looked up from the germline V gene, are WSHSY and SAAADI. From its first to its last residue, the CDR3 has 16 amino acids. The entry retains the CDR3 DNA only, 48 bases that are in frame from base 1. Unmatched junction bases come to 9, with V trimmed by 2 bases and J by 3 bases.

Remarks on this clonotype: Its antigen specificity is not known. A much larger clone sits a single nucleotide away, making a read error possible. The missing conserved phenylalanine or tryptophan at the end of this CDR3 makes a read error likely.

The rearranged chain carries TRBV10-2 and TRBJ2-7; 8 bases in the middle match TRBD1. The clonotype originates from a female donor with breast cancer. Some clones in this sample may be carry-over from other donors' samples. Material: axillary lymph node tissue. Here the CDR3 is given as CASSEETGGLFYEQYL. At the DNA level, the sequence is TGCGCCAGCAGTGAGGAAACAGGGGGTCTGTTCTACGAGCAGTACCTC.